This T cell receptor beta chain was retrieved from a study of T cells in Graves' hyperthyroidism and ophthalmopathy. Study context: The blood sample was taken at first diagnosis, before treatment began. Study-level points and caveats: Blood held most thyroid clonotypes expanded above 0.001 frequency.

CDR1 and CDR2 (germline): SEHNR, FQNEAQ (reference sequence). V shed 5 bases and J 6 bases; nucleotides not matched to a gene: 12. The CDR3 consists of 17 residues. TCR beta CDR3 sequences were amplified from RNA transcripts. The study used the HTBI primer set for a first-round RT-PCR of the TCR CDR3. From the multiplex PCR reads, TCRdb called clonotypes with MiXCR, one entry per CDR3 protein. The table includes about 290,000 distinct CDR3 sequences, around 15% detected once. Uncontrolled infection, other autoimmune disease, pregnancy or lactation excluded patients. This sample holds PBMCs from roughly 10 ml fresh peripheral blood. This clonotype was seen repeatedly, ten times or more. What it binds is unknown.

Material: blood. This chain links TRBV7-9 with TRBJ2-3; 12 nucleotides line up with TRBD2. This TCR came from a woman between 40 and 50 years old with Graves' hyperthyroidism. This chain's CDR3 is CASSTAPSSGRVDTQYF. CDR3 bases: TGTGCCAGCAGCACCGCTCCCTCTAGCGGGAGGGTGGATACGCAGTATTTT. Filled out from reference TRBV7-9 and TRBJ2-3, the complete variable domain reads DTGVSQNPRHKITKRGQNVTFRCDPISEHNRLYWYRQTLGQGPEFLTYFQNEAQLEKSRLLSDRFSAERPKGSFSTLEIQRTEQGDSAMYLCASSTAPSSGRVDTQYFGPGTRLTVL.